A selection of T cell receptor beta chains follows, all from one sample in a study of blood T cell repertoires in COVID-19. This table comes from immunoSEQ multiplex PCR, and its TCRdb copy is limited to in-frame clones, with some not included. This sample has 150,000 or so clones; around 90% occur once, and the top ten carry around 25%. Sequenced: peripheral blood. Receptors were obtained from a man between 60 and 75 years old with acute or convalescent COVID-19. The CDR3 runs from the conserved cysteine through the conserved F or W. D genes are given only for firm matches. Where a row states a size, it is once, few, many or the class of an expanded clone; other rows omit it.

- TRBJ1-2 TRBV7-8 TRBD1 TGTGCCAGCAGCTTAGGCCGAGGGACAGGGGCCAACTATGGCTACACCTTC CASSLGRGTGANYGYTF
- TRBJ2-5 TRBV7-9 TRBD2 TGTGCCAGCAGCCTTAGGCGGGGGGCTCGCCAAGAGACCCAGTACTTC CASSLRRGARQETQYF
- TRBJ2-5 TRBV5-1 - TGCGCCAGCAGCTTGTACGCCGCCGCAGGGGAGACCCAGTACTTC CASSLYAAAGETQYF
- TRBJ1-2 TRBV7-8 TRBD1 TGTGCCAGCAGCTTTACCGGGACAGGATATGATGGCTACACCTTC CASSFTGTGYDGYTF
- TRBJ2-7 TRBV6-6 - TGTGCCAGCAGTTACCCAAAATCCTACGAGCAGTACTTC CASSYPKSYEQYF
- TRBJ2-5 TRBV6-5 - TGTGCCAGCAGAAACGGTGGGGCTCCCCAAGAGACCCAGTACTTC CASRNGGAPQETQYF
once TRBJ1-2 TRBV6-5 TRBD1 TGTGCCAGCACCGGGACAGGGGGCGGGCACTATGGCTACACCTTC CASTGTGGGHYGYTF
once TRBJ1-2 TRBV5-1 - TGCGCCAGCAGCACGACAGTGAACTATGGCTACACCTTC CASSTTVNYGYTF
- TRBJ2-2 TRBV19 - TGTGCCAGTATGTTCAGTGGCGGGGAGCTGTTTTTT CASMFSGGELFF
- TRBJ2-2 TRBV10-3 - TGTGCCATCACTCGCGCCCTCATCCCGAACACCGGGGAGCTGTTTTTT CAITRALIPNTGELFF